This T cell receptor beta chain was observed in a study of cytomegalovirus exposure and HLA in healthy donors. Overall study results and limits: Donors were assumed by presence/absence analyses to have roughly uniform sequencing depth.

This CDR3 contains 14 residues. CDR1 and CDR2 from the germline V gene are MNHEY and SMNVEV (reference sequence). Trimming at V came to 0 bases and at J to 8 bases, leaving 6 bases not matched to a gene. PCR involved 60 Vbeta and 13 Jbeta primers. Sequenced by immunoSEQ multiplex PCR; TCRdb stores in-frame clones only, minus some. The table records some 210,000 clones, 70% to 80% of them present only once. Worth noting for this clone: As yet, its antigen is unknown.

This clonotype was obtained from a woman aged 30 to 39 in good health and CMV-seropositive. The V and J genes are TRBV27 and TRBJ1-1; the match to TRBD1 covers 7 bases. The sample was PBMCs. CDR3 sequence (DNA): TGTGCCAGCAGTTTATCTCGACAGGGAATAGAAGCTTTCTTT. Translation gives CASSLSRQGIEAFF.